This is a list of T cell receptor beta chains from one sample in a study of T and B cells in COVID-19 patients. Each CDR3 protein is one row after TCRdb ran MiXCR on the multiplex PCR reads. The sample yields roughly 21,000 distinct CDR3 sequences, approximately 30% seen once. The sequenced sample was blood. The source is a human donor who had recovered from COVID-19. CDR3s include the opening cysteine and the closing phenylalanine or tryptophan. Only part of the rows carry a size: once, few, many, or a class if the clone is expanded.

CDR3	V	J	size
CASRTHPTANEKLFF	TRBV5-1	TRBJ1-4	few
CSANRQINQPQHF	TRBV20-1	TRBJ1-5	.
CASSLVRTAINYGYTF	TRBV5-6	TRBJ1-2	.
CASTGQGAPNEQFF	TRBV18	TRBJ2-1	.
CASSIQGNTEAFF	TRBV19	TRBJ1-1	few
CASSLNGGATGELFF	TRBV12-3/TRBV12-4	TRBJ2-2	many
CASSPMTLRGGLSEQYF	TRBV18	TRBJ2-7	.
CASSLGGGRGETQYF	TRBV19	TRBJ2-5	few
CASSPTSGSTDTQYF	TRBV5-4	TRBJ2-3	medium-sized
CASSPSGIQETQYF	TRBV18	TRBJ2-5	.
CAISDGPSSYNEQFF	TRBV10-3	TRBJ2-1	.